This T cell receptor beta chain was found in a study of cytomegalovirus exposure and HLA in healthy donors. The PCR used 60 Vbeta and 13 Jbeta primers. Measured with immunoSEQ multiplex PCR; TCRdb has only the in-frame clones, and not every one. The sample includes roughly 190,000 clones, roughly four fifths of them seen just once. The sample was PBMCs. The source is a woman aged 25 to 39 in good health and CMV-seropositive.

The CDR3 DNA is TGTGCCAGCAGCTTGCTTGGGTTCTTGTCGGGAGAGCAGTACTTC. Its protein is CASSLLGFLSGEQYF. This chain links TRBV5-6 with TRBJ2-7; possible D gene TRBD2, 5 bases. Per the germline V gene, CDR1 is SGHDT and CDR2 is YYEEEE. The CDR3 length is 15 residues. The germline V and J ends were trimmed by 1 base and 7 bases, with 18 bases remaining between them.